The entry below describes one T cell receptor (beta chain). The sample originates from a study of T-cell memory formation after mild COVID-19. TCRdb redid the calling of the 5' RACE reads with MiXCR, one entry per CDR3 protein. The sample records about 420,000 distinct CDR3 sequences, more than 20% being singletons. The V gene lost 1 base and the J gene lost 6 bases, with 11 bases spanning the gap. The CDR3 has 14 amino acids. Germline V gene sequence: CDR1 LGHDT, CDR2 YNNKEL (reference sequence). Sequencing used PBMCs or a T cell subset sorted from them (not recorded which). The origin of this receptor is an adult woman who had mild COVID-19 (a few samples of this study predate the infection). Cell type and time point are not known. V usage is TRBV3-1 and J usage is TRBJ2-3, with a weak D call TRBD2 (6 bases). The CDR3 sequence: CASSQASEGDTQYF. The CDR3 region has the DNA TGTGCCAGCAGCCAAGCTAGCGAGGGCGATACGCAGTATTTT.